This T cell receptor (beta chain) was retrieved from a study of technical replicates of blood from a few donors. Trimming pared 0 bases from V and 1 base from J, leaving 9 bases between. Germline V lookup: CDR1 KGHSH, CDR2 LQKENI. The CDR3 covers 15 residues. This table comes from immunoSEQ multiplex PCR, and its TCRdb copy is limited to in-frame clones, with some not included. The data hold over 50,000 clones, with about 93% observed a single time. Input material: PBMCs. This chain links TRBV18 with TRBJ1-1; D is unresolved. This receptor was taken from a human donor in good health. Some clones in this sample may be carry-over from other donors' samples. The CDR3 region has the DNA TGTGCCAGCTCACCACCTGAATCTAGGAACACTGAAGCTTTCTTT. Amino acid sequence: CASSPPESRNTEAFF.